Presented here are 24 T cell receptor beta chains from one specimen sequenced in a study of blood T cell repertoires in COVID-19. Profiled with immunoSEQ multiplex PCR; TCRdb holds only in-frame clones, not every one. The repertoire holds 250,000 or so clones, roughly nine tenths seen once, with 0.9% to 1% in the top ten. The sample taken for sequencing was peripheral blood. The receptor set was obtained from a woman between 35 and 50 years old who had recovered from COVID-19.

This chain connects TRBV13 to TRBJ2-2; 14 bases fit TRBD2. The V gene end was trimmed by 5 bases and the J gene end by 8 bases; junction bases not matched to a gene: 16. The CDR3 is 19 residues long. CDR1 and CDR2 from the germline V gene are PRHDT and FYEKMQ (reference sequence). CDR3 region: CASSNGLAGGPKQWGELFF. Here the CDR3 DNA reads TGTGCCAGCAGCAACGGACTAGCGGGAGGCCCGAAACAATGGGGGGAGCTGTTTTTT.

The chain recombines TRBV29-1 with TRBJ1-1; D might be TRBD1 (5 bases). The CDR3 totals 13 residues. The V end lost 6 bases, the J end lost 2 bases, and 13 bases lay between the germline ends. In germline, CDR1 is SQVTM, CDR2 ANQGSEA. CDR3 sequence: CSVWGELNTEAFF. For the CDR3, the DNA is TGCAGCGTGTGGGGGGAATTAAACACTGAAGCTTTCTTT.

V is TRBV28 and J is TRBJ2-7; TRBD1 might be the D (6 bases). The CDR3 has 14 amino acids. Trimming removed 2 bases at V and 3 bases at J, with 11 bases between. Looked up from germline, CDR1 is MDHEN and CDR2 is SYDVKM. The CDR3 DNA sequence: TGTGCCAGCAGTTTAGATCAGGGGCTCTACGAGCAGTACTTC. It specifies CASSLDQGLYEQYF.

The chain has TRBV10-3 and TRBJ2-7; 7 bases are shared with TRBD1. The CDR3 loop spans 15 amino acids. V dropped 8 bases and J dropped 2; count of bases not matched to a gene: 12. Germline CDR1 is ENHRY and CDR2 is SYGVKD. CDR3 coding DNA: TGTGCCATCCGGGAACGGACAGGTTCAACCTACGAGCAGTACTTC. Its protein product is CAIRERTGSTYEQYF.

This chain connects TRBV5-4 to TRBJ1-4, with 9 bases identical to TRBD1. Looked up from germline, CDR1 is SGHNT and CDR2 is YYREEE (reference sequence). Trimming cost V 4 bases and J 7 bases; bases outside gene matches: 11. This CDR3 is 16 amino acids long. The CDR3 spells CASSQPTGGLGEKLFF. The CDR3 nucleotides are TGTGCCAGCAGCCAGCCGACAGGGGGTCTGGGTGAAAAACTGTTTTTT.

The chain uses TRBV27 and TRBJ2-1, with D hard to call. The CDR3 spans 16 residues. Germline CDR1 is MNHEY and CDR2 is SMNVEV (reference sequence). Between the trimmed V and J ends, which lost 2 bases and 0 bases, there was a span of 11 bases. CDR3 sequence (DNA): TGTGCCAGCAGTTTAATAGCACCTGGCTCCTACAATGAGCAGTTCTTC. Translated, it gives CASSLIAPGSYNEQFF.

CDR3 residues: CASSPTASGGELFF. CDR3 bases: TGTGCCAGCAGTCCGACGGCTAGTGGCGGGGAGCTGTTTTTT. The chain employs TRBV25-1 and TRBJ2-2; D ambiguous. Germline loops: CDR1 MGHDK, CDR2 SYGVNS. The length of the CDR3 is 14 residues. Trimming took 5 bases from V and 7 from J, leaving 14 bases between them.

The genes are TRBV13 and TRBJ2-1; D not resolved. Looked up from germline, CDR1 is PRHDT and CDR2 is FYEKMQ (reference sequence). The V end lost 4 bases, the J end lost 9 bases, and 7 bases lay between the germline ends. CDR3 length: 11 residues. DNA for the CDR3: TGTGCCAGCAGCTACCGCGGTGAGCAGTTCTTC. Its translation is CASSYRGEQFF.

The J gene is TRBJ2-7, the V gene TRBV27; D might be TRBD2 (5 bases). The CDR3 totals 14 residues. V was cut by 3 bases and J by 6 bases, with 15 bases left in between. CDR1 and CDR2 (germline): MNHEY, SMNVEV (reference sequence). CDR3 loop: CASSFSGSLFEQYF. The CDR3 bases are TGTGCCAGCAGTTTTAGTGGGAGTCTCTTCGAGCAGTACTTC.

V usage is TRBV7-2 and J usage is TRBJ2-3, with D maybe TRBD1 (5 bases). The germline V gene has CDR1 SGHTA and CDR2 FQGNSA. Trimming left V 8 bases short and J 8 bases short, with 11 bases between. This CDR3 contains 11 residues. CDR3 amino acids: CASARQGTQYF. In nucleotides, the CDR3 is TGTGCCAGCGCCCGCCAGGGTACGCAGTATTTT.

The genes are TRBV10-3 and TRBJ2-7, with 9 nucleotides matching TRBD2. J gave up 2 bases and V 4 bases, and 18 bases lay outside the gene matches. CDR3 length: 19 residues. CDR1 is ENHRY and CDR2 is SYGVKD in the germline V gene. The CDR3 bases are TGTGCCATCAGTGGTCCGGGACCTAAAATCCCTAGCGGGACCTACGAGCAGTACTTC. Its protein product is CAISGPGPKIPSGTYEQYF.

The rearrangement joins TRBV13 to TRBJ1-1; possibly TRBD1 for D (6 bases). This CDR3 spans 14 amino acids. V was pared by 4 bases and J by 6 bases, with 15 bases between. Germline CDR1 PRHDT, CDR2 FYEKMQ (reference sequence). CDR3 amino acids: CASSSTPRGPEAFF. The CDR3 DNA reads as TGTGCCAGCAGCTCCACCCCCAGGGGCCCTGAAGCTTTCTTT.

The rearrangement links TRBV13 to TRBJ2-5, with 10 bases lining up with TRBD1. There are 15 residues in the CDR3. The J segment lost 4 bases and the V segment lost 5 bases, leaving 7 bases of the junction unmatched. CDR1 PRHDT and CDR2 FYEKMQ come from the germline V gene (reference sequence). The CDR3 DNA reads TGTGCCAGCAGCACCCGGGACAGGGGTTTAGAGACCCAGTACTTC. Protein sequence: CASSTRDRGLETQYF.

V is TRBV28 and J is TRBJ1-2; 9 bases map to TRBD1. V lost 7 bases to trimming and J lost 8 bases; unmatched junction nucleotides: 8. Germline V gene data show CDR1 as MDHEN and CDR2 as SYDVKM. This CDR3 has 13 residues. CDR3 DNA: TGTGCCAGCACCGCGGGGACAGGGTACGGCTACACCTTC. It encodes CASTAGTGYGYTF.

The J gene is TRBJ1-2, the V gene TRBV6-5, with TRBD1 identical over 7 bases. The CDR3 covers 15 residues. Germline CDR1 and CDR2: MNHEY and SVGAGI. V shed 6 bases, J shed 0 bases, and the junction held 7 bases outside the gene matches. The chain's CDR3 is CASSQRTGANYGYTF. CDR3 DNA: TGTGCCAGCAGCCAGCGGACAGGAGCTAACTATGGCTACACCTTC.

This clone was seen repeatedly, ten times or more. The rearrangement links TRBV9 to TRBJ2-3; 7 bases line up with TRBD2. CDR3 length equals 14 residues. Germline loops: CDR1 SGDLS, CDR2 YYNGEE. With V trimmed by 6 bases and J by 2 bases, 6 bases remained unmatched. DNA of the CDR3: TGTGCCAGCACCGGGGACTACAACACAGATACGCAGTATTTT. This sequence encodes CASTGDYNTDTQYF.

The rearrangement joins TRBV2 to TRBJ2-1, with D possibly matching TRBD1 (5 bases). The V and J ends lost 6 bases and 0 bases respectively, with 9 bases between them. The CDR3 contains 14 residues. The germline V gene encodes CDR1 SNHLY and CDR2 FYNNEI. Written as DNA, the CDR3 is TGTGCCAGCAGGGATGACAGCTCCTACAATGAGCAGTTCTTC. As protein: CASRDDSSYNEQFF.

V usage is TRBV5-1 and J usage is TRBJ2-5; TRBD2 matches 10 bases. The germline V gene has CDR1 SGHRS and CDR2 YFSETQ. V lost 1 base, J lost 5 bases, and 5 bases stayed unmatched. The CDR3 is made up of 15 amino acids. The CDR3 nucleotides are TGCGCCAGCAGCTTGACTAGCGGGAAAGCGGAGACCCAGTACTTC. Translation: CASSLTSGKAETQYF.

The chain recombines TRBV5-1 with TRBJ2-4; tentative D call: TRBD1 (5 bases). Trimming took 0 bases from V and 7 from J, leaving 8 bases between them. Germline values: CDR1 SGHRS, CDR2 YFSETQ. The CDR3 totals 13 residues. The CDR3 sequence: CASSLGQGNIQYF. The CDR3 region has the DNA TGCGCCAGCAGCTTGGGCCAGGGTAACATTCAGTACTTC.

Note on this clone: This sample also contains other DNA sequences that code for the same CDR3. The V and J genes are TRBV5-4 and TRBJ2-1; TRBD2 matches at 7 bases. Per germline, CDR1 SGHNT and CDR2 YYREEE (reference sequence). V gave up 0 bases and J gave up 0 bases; unmatched junction bases: 3. The CDR3 is made up of 16 amino acids. The CDR3 coding sequence is TGTGCCAGCAGCTTGGGTGGCGGGAGCTCCTACAATGAGCAGTTCTTC. Encoded protein: CASSLGGGSSYNEQFF.

This rearrangement joins TRBV24-1 to TRBJ2-2, with D uncertain. V was clipped by 9 bases and J by 6 bases, with 10 bases between them. The germline CDR1 and CDR2 sequences are KGHDR and SFDVKD. The CDR3 is made up of 12 amino acids. CDR3 nucleotide sequence: TGTGCCACCGAACCCAGCGCCGGGGAGCTGTTTTTT. As protein: CATEPSAGELFF.

The chain links TRBV28 to TRBJ1-3; possibly TRBD1 for D (6 bases). The CDR3 length is 16 residues. Germline assignment: CDR1 MDHEN and CDR2 SYDVKM. V dropped 0 bases and J dropped 4 bases, with 13 bases sitting between them. CDR3 bases: TGTGCCAGCAGTTTATGGGCGGGGGCGACGGGAAACACCATATATTTT. Its protein is CASSLWAGATGNTIYF.

This clone was seen only once. The rearrangement joins TRBV5-4 to TRBJ2-7, with 9 bases that match TRBD2. The junction had 10 bases not matched to a gene; V was cut back by 4 bases and J by 2 bases. The length of the CDR3 is 16 residues. Germline CDR1 reads SGHNT; CDR2 reads YYREEE (reference sequence). The CDR3 bases are TGTGCCAGCAGCGCCTCGGGAGCGGGAGGCCCCTACGAGCAGTACTTC. Amino acids: CASSASGAGGPYEQYF.

The genes are TRBV5-4 and TRBJ2-1; TRBD2 matches 10 bases. The CDR3 length is 15 residues. The V and J ends lost 0 bases and 5 bases, in that order; junction bases with no gene match: 2. Germline CDR1 SGHNT, CDR2 YYREEE (reference sequence). CDR3 sequence (DNA): TGTGCCAGCAGCTTGGTAGCGGGAGGTAACAATGAGCAGTTCTTC. Protein product: CASSLVAGGNNEQFF. The variable domain in full, completed from reference TRBV5-4 and TRBJ2-1, reads ETGVTQSPTHLIKTRGQQVTLRCSSQSGHNTVSWYQQALGQGPQFIFQYYREEENGRGNFPPRFSGLQFPNYSSELNVNALELDDSALYLCASSLVAGGNNEQFFGPGTRLTVL.